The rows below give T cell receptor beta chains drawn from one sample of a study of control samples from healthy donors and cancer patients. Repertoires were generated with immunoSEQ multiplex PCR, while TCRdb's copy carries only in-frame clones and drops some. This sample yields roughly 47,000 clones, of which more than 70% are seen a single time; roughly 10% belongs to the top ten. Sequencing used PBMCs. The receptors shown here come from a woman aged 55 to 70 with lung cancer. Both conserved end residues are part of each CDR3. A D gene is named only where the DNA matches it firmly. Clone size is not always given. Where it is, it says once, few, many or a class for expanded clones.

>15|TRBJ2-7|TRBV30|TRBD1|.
TGTGCCTGGAGGGACAGGCGTTTAGCGTCCTACGAGCAGTACTTC
CAWRDRRLASYEQYF
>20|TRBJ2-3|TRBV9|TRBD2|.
TGTGCCAGCAGCGTTGCGGGGGGACTAGCGGGAGAAGGTGGCACAGATACGCAGTATTTT
CASSVAGGLAGEGGTDTQYF
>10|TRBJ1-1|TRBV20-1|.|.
TGCAGCGGCTTCCGGGACGAAGCTTTCTTT
CSGFRDEAFF
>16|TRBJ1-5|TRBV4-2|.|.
TGTGCCAGCAGCCAAGAGGCAGGGGAGGGGGATCAGCCCCAGCATTTT
CASSQEAGEGDQPQHF
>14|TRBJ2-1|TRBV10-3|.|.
TGTGCCATCGCTGTCGACAGCTCCTACAATGAGCAGTTCTTC
CAIAVDSSYNEQFF
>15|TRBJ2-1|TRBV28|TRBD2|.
TGTGCCAGCAGTTTAAGGACTAGCGCGTACAATGAGCAGTTCTTC
CASSLRTSAYNEQFF
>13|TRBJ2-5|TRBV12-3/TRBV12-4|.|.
TGTGCCAGCAGTTTAGCGCTCGGGGAGACCCAGTACTTC
CASSLALGETQYF
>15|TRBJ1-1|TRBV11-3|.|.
TGTGCCAGCAGCTTAGGTGGGGCCATGAACACTGAAGCTTTCTTT
CASSLGGAMNTEAFF
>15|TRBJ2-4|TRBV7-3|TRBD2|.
TGTGCCAGCAGCCCCCGGGGGAGCGGGAAGGACATTCAGTACTTC
CASSPRGSGKDIQYF
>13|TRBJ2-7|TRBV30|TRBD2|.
TGTGCCTGGAGACAGCGGGAGGTCTACGAGCAGTACTTC
CAWRQREVYEQYF
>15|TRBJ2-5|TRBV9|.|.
TGTGCCAGCAGCGTAGAAACAGGGTTCCAAGAGACCCAGTACTTC
CASSVETGFQETQYF
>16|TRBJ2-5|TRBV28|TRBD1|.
TGTGCCAGCAGTCGCGCCACCGGGACAGGTCAAGAGACCCAGTACTTC
CASSRATGTGQETQYF
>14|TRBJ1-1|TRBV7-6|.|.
TGTGCCAGCAGCTTAGCGGCAGTGAACACTGAAGCTTTCTTT
CASSLAAVNTEAFF
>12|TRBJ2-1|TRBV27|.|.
TGTGCCAGCAGTTCCACGCCGCCAGTCCAGTTCTTC
CASSSTPPVQFF
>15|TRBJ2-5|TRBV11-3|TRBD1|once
TGTGCCAGCAGCTTAACCGGGACAGGGGGTGAGACCCAGTACTTC
CASSLTGTGGETQYF
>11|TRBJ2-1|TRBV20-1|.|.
TGCAGTGCTCAGGTTTACAATGAGCAGTTCTTC
CSAQVYNEQFF
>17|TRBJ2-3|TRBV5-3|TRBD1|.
TGTGCCAGAAGCTTGGCCGGGACAGGGAGTCGCACAGATACGCAGTATTTT
CARSLAGTGSRTDTQYF
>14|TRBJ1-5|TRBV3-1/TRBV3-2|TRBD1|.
TGTGCCGGTTTAGGGACAGGGGGCAATCAGCCCCAGCATTTT
CAGLGTGGNQPQHF
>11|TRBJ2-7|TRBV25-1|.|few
TGTGCCAGCAGTGAATTCTACGAGCAGTACTTC
CASSEFYEQYF
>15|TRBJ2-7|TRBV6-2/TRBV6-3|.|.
TGTGCCAGCAGTCCATTGAGGGGGAGCTCCTACGAGCAGTACTTC
CASSPLRGSSYEQYF
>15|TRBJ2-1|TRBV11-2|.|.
TGTGCCAGCAGACGCGGTTTGCAGCGGAACAATGAGCAGTTCTTC
CASRRGLQRNNEQFF
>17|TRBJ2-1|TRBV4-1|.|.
TGCGCCAGCAGCCAAGAGCAGGAGGGAGGTTTCTACAATGAGCAGTTCTTC
CASSQEQEGGFYNEQFF
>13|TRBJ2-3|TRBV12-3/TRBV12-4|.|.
TGTGCCAGCAGGCCCCCGGACGGAGATACGCAGTATTTT
CASRPPDGDTQYF
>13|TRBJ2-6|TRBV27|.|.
TGTGCCAGCGGGGTCTCTGGGGCCAACGTCCTGACTTTC
CASGVSGANVLTF
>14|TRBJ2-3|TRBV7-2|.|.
TGTGCCAGCAGCCAAGAGGCAACGACAGATACGCAGTATTTT
CASSQEATTDTQYF
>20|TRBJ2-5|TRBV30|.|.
TGTGCCTGGAGCGCCCGTTGGTCCCGACAGGGCGGGGTACCAGGAGAGACCCAGTACTTC
CAWSARWSRQGGVPGETQYF
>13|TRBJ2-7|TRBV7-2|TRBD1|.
TGTGCCAGCAGCCTACGGGACAGGGACGAGCAGTACTTC
CASSLRDRDEQYF
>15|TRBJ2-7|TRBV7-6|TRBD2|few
TGTGCCAGCAGCATGGCGACTAGCGGAAGGTGGGAGCAGTACTTC
CASSMATSGRWEQYF
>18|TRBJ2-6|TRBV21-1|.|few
TGTGCCAGCAGCCCACGTCCCGGGACAGGGTCCGGGGCCAACGTCCTGACTTTC
CASSPRPGTGSGANVLTF
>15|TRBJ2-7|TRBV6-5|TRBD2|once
TGTGCCAGCAGCCGCGGGAGGCGGGATGGCAACGAGCAGTACTTC
CASSRGRRDGNEQYF
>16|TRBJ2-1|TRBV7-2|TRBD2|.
TGTGCCAGCAGCATTCAGGCGGGACTAGCGGGCAATGAGCAGTTCTTC
CASSIQAGLAGNEQFF
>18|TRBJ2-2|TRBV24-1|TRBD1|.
TGTGCCACCAGTGACCCCGTTTTAGGGGGCTTTAACACCGGGGAGCTGTTTTTT
CATSDPVLGGFNTGELFF
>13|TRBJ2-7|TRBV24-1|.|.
TGTGCCACCAGTGCCGGAAACTTCTACGAGCAGTACTTC
CATSAGNFYEQYF
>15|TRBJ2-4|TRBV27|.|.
TGTGCCAGCAGTCCGCAGACAGGGAGGTTGGACACTCAGTACTTC
CASSPQTGRLDTQYF
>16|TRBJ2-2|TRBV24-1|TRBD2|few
TGTGCCACCAGTGATTTTGGATTGGGGGGGACCGGGGAGCTGTTTTTT
CATSDFGLGGTGELFF
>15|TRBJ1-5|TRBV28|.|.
TGTGCCAGCAGTCTTACCGGACGGTTCAATCAGCCCCAGCATTTT
CASSLTGRFNQPQHF
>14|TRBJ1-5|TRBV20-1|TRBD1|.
TGCAGTGCTAGTCACGGACAGGGGGATCAGCCCCAGCATTTT
CSASHGQGDQPQHF
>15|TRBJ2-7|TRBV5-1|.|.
TGCGCCAGCAGCCGTGACAGTCAGAGCTCCTACGAGCAGTACTTC
CASSRDSQSSYEQYF
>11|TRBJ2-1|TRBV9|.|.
TGTGCCAGCAGCGTATTCAATGAGCAGTTCTTC
CASSVFNEQFF
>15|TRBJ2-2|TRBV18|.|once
TGTGCCAGCTCACCACCGACAGCGAACACCGGGGAGCTGTTTTTT
CASSPPTANTGELFF
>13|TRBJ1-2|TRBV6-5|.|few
TGTGCCAGCAGTCCCGAGGGGGAATATGGCTACACCTTC
CASSPEGEYGYTF
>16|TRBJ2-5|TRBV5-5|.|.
TGTGCCAGCATCCCTCGTTATTTAGGGGCTCAAGAGACCCAGTACTTC
CASIPRYLGAQETQYF
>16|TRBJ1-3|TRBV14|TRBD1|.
TGTGCCAGCAACCAAGTGCAGGGGGCCTCTGGAAACACCATATATTTT
CASNQVQGASGNTIYF
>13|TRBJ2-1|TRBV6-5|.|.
TGTGCCAGCCACAGGTACCCGGACAATGAGCAGTTCTTC
CASHRYPDNEQFF
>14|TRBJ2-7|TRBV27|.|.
TGTGCCAGCAGTTTAATCAGTCTAGGGGTCGAGCAGTACTTC
CASSLISLGVEQYF
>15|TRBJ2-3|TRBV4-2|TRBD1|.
TGTGCCAGCAGCGCGGATGGGACAGAGGTTAATACGCAGTATTTT
CASSADGTEVNTQYF
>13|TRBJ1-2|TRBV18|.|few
TGTGCCAGCTCAAAATCAGCTAACTATGGCTACACCTTC
CASSKSANYGYTF